The rows below give T cell receptor beta chains drawn from one sample of a study of CD8+ T cells in alopecia areata. Produced via immunoSEQ multiplex PCR; TCRdb's table is partial and in-frame only. This sample has about 200,000 clones; 30% to 40% occur once, and the top ten carry roughly 0.45%. The source material was CD4+ T cells sorted from blood, sampled around week 31, from a patient treated with tofacitinib. Receptors originate from a human donor with alopecia areata. The CDR3 runs from the conserved cysteine through the conserved F or W. The order of the fields is V gene, clone size, D gene, J gene, CDR3 DNA, CDR3 protein. D genes are given only for firm matches. Rows may omit the clone size; those that give it use once, few, many or a size class.

TRBV9	NA	TRBD2	TRBJ2-1	TGTGCCAGCAGCGTAGCGGCTAGCGGGAGGGTTTGGGAGCAGTTCTTC	CASSVAASGRVWEQFF
TRBV5-1	NA	NA	TRBJ2-5	TGCGCCAGCAGCTTGGCCGTTGCGGGAAAACAGACCCAGTACTTC	CASSLAVAGKQTQYF
TRBV23-1	NA	TRBD2	TRBJ2-1	TGCGCCAGCAGAACTAAAAAAGCGGGAGGCGTAGAGGACAATGAGCAGTTCTTC	CASRTKKAGGVEDNEQFF
TRBV14	few	NA	TRBJ2-3	TGTGCCAGCAGCCAAGAAGGAAGAACAGATACGCAGTATTTT	CASSQEGRTDTQYF
TRBV25-1	NA	NA	TRBJ2-4	TGTGCCAGCAGTGAGTCGACAGGTCTAGGGAACATTCAGTACTTC	CASSESTGLGNIQYF
TRBV6-5	NA	TRBD1	TRBJ1-2	TGTGCCATCAGTGGGGACAGGGGGCGAGGATATGGCTACACCTTC	CAISGDRGRGYGYTF
TRBV18	few	TRBD1	TRBJ2-7	TGTGCCAGCTCACCATTCGGACAGGCGACCTACGAGCAGTACTTC	CASSPFGQATYEQYF
TRBV6-1	NA	NA	TRBJ1-5	TGTGCCAGCAGTCCGACAGTTAGCAATCAGCCCCAGCATTTT	CASSPTVSNQPQHF
TRBV6-5	NA	NA	TRBJ2-1	TGTGCCAGCGCAAGCCCCCGCAATGAGCAGTTCTTC	CASASPRNEQFF
TRBV6-5	few	NA	TRBJ1-4	TGTGCCAGCAGTTCGACAGCAACTAATGAAAAACTGTTTTTT	CASSSTATNEKLFF
TRBV6-1	few	NA	TRBJ2-7	TGTGCCAGCAGTGAAGGAGGGACACGCTACGAGCAGTACTTC	CASSEGGTRYEQYF
TRBV2	NA	NA	TRBJ2-7	TGTGCCAGCAGTGAAGCGAGCTTCTACGAGCAGTACTTC	CASSEASFYEQYF
TRBV6-5	few	NA	TRBJ1-5	TGTGCCAGCAGCCGGGACGAGAGCAATCAGCCCCAGCATTTT	CASSRDESNQPQHF